The next 28 T cell receptor beta chains were all read from a single sample in a study of OX40 agonist ivuxolimab in advanced cancers. Sequencing used immunoSEQ multiplex PCR; TCRdb keeps in-frame clones, though not all of them. The sample consists of approximately 60,000 clones, around 92% of them appearing once. Sequences were derived from CD4+ or CD8+ T cells sorted from blood, sampled in a trial of the OX40 agonist ivuxolimab. The receptors were sampled from an adult with an advanced solid tumor such as melanoma, head and neck, liver or kidney cancer.

The genes are TRBV27 and TRBJ2-3; 13 bases are shared with TRBD2. The CDR3 runs to 18 residues. J gave up 5 bases and V 4 bases, and 12 bases lay outside the gene matches. Germline values: CDR1 MNHEY, CDR2 SMNVEV (reference sequence). CDR3 DNA: TGTGCCAGCAGTTACAGGGGGCGCCGGACTAGCGGGAGAGATACGCAGTATTTT. It codes for CASSYRGRRTSGRDTQYF.

The J gene is TRBJ2-5, the V gene TRBV4-3, with 11 bases identical to TRBD2. The CDR3 extends over 16 amino acids. Germline-derived CDR1 and CDR2 are LGHNA and YSLEER. V lost 1 base to trimming and J lost 5 bases; unmatched junction nucleotides: 6. The CDR3 here is CASSQGVASGRETQYF. In DNA, the CDR3 is TGCGCCAGCAGCCAAGGGGTCGCTAGCGGGAGGGAGACCCAGTACTTC.

This clone appeared a few times. The V and J genes are TRBV9 and TRBJ2-7, with 9 bases lining up with TRBD2. CDR3 length equals 17 residues. V was pared by 4 bases and J by 2 bases, with 13 bases of the junction left unmatched. Germline CDR1 is SGDLS and CDR2 is YYNGEE. CDR3 nucleotide sequence: TGTGCCAGCAGCCAAAACCTAGCGGGACATATCCCCTACGAGCAGTACTTC. Translating gives CASSQNLAGHIPYEQYF.

V is TRBV13 and J is TRBJ2-7; tentative D call: TRBD1 (5 bases). CDR1 PRHDT and CDR2 FYEKMQ come from the germline V gene (reference sequence). V was clipped by 5 bases and J by 7 bases, with 21 bases between them. The CDR3 sequence is 15 residues long. This chain's CDR3 is CASSLLEDTGLEQYF. The CDR3 DNA reads as TGTGCCAGCAGCCTGTTAGAGGACACCGGTTTGGAGCAGTACTTC.

The chain joins TRBV10-2 to TRBJ2-5; 7 bases map to TRBD2. CDR1 is WSHSY, CDR2 SAAADI, per germline. V trimming: 0 bases; J trimming: 4 bases; junction bases outside the gene matches: 5. The CDR3 is 15 amino acids. CDR3 sequence: CASSESGGDLETQYF. CDR3 DNA sequence: TGCGCCAGCAGTGAGTCGGGAGGGGACTTAGAGACCCAGTACTTC.

The rearrangement links TRBV13 to TRBJ2-2; 10 bases are a match to TRBD1. This CDR3 is 16 amino acids long. After removal of 5 bases from V and 0 bases from J, the junction contained 3 bases not matched to a gene. Germline CDR1 reads PRHDT; CDR2 reads FYEKMQ (reference sequence). The CDR3 loop reads CASSLGTGANTGELFF. As DNA, the CDR3 is TGTGCCAGCAGCCTGGGGACAGGGGCGAACACCGGGGAGCTGTTTTTT.

This chain connects TRBV19 to TRBJ1-3; D is undetermined. V lost 5 bases and J 0 bases, leaving 14 bases between the germline ends. The CDR3 sequence is 16 residues long. In germline, CDR1 is LNHDA, CDR2 SQIVND (reference sequence). The CDR3 DNA sequence: TGTGCCAGTAGTTTTCAAACGCCTAGCTCTGGAAACACCATATATTTT. Protein product: CASSFQTPSSGNTIYF.

The rearrangement joins TRBV6-7 to TRBJ1-4; D unclear. TRBV6-7 falls under the ORF class, with uncertain function. The CDR3 loop spans 15 amino acids. Trimming removed 5 bases from V and 5 bases from J, with 15 bases in between. CDR3 protein: CASSPSRCLNEKLFF. The CDR3, as DNA: TGTGCCAGCAGTCCTTCACGGTGTTTAAATGAAAAACTGTTTTTT.

V and J are TRBV28 and TRBJ1-2; weak D call: TRBD1 (5 bases). Per germline, CDR1 MDHEN and CDR2 SYDVKM. V lost 7 bases, J lost 7 bases, and 28 bases lay in between. This CDR3 comprises 17 residues. The CDR3 bases are TGTGCCAGCACCCAAATTAGGGGCGGGGCCCGCGGTGGTGGCTACACCTTC. Translated, it gives CASTQIRGGARGGGYTF.

For this clone: An end of the junction differs from the germline gene, which may be a read error. CDR3 nucleotide sequence: TGTGCCGGCAGCCTTAGGGGATCGGGAAACACCATATATTTT. It specifies CAGSLRGSGNTIYF. The chain links TRBV27 to TRBJ1-3; possibly TRBD1 for D (5 bases). The length of the CDR3 is 14 residues. In germline, CDR1 is MNHEY, CDR2 SMNVEV (reference sequence).

This rearrangement joins TRBV7-8 to TRBJ2-1; D remains ambiguous. Between the trimmed V and J ends, which lost 0 bases and 10 bases, there was a span of 10 bases. The CDR3 is made up of 13 amino acids. CDR1 is SGHVS, CDR2 FQNEAQ, per germline. The CDR3 DNA is TGTGCCAGCAGCTTAGCGCGAATACCCGAGCAGTTCTTC. This encodes CASSLARIPEQFF.

This chain links TRBV30 with TRBJ2-2; 11 positions agree with TRBD2. This CDR3 has 17 amino acids. The V segment lost 0 bases and the J segment 6 bases; nucleotides outside the gene matches: 9. Germline V CDR1 and CDR2: GTSNPN, SVGIG (reference sequence). The CDR3 loop reads CAWSVHIAGGPAGELFF. The CDR3 DNA is TGTGCCTGGAGTGTACATATAGCGGGAGGGCCCGCCGGGGAGCTGTTTTTT.

The V gene is TRBV27, the J gene TRBJ2-1; 15 bases map to TRBD2. The CDR3 is 17 amino acids. Germline loops: CDR1 MNHEY, CDR2 SMNVEV (reference sequence). With 7 bases clipped from V and 2 bases from J, the junction kept 6 bases outside the gene matches. CDR3 sequence: CASTRTSGRAAYNEQFF. DNA of the CDR3: TGTGCCAGCACCCGGACTAGCGGGAGGGCCGCCTACAATGAGCAGTTCTTC.

The V gene is TRBV7-9, the J gene TRBJ2-3; D not certain. The CDR3 is made up of 13 amino acids. V lost 6 bases, J lost 4 bases, and 11 bases lay in between. The V gene's germline CDR1 is SEHNR and CDR2 FQNEAQ (reference sequence). CDR3 DNA: TGTGCCAGCAGTGTCGTTGGGGCAGATACGCAGTATTTT. The encoded protein is CASSVVGADTQYF.

The genes are TRBV28 and TRBJ2-7, with 8 bases aligning to TRBD2. Looked up from germline, CDR1 is MDHEN and CDR2 is SYDVKM. The V segment lost 2 bases and the J segment 4 bases; nucleotides outside the gene matches: 4. The CDR3 has 14 amino acids. CDR3 protein: CASSLSGSRYEQYF. In nucleotides, the CDR3 is TGTGCCAGCAGTTTAAGCGGGAGTCGGTACGAGCAGTACTTC. The variable domain in full, completed from reference TRBV28 and TRBJ2-7, reads DVKVTQSSRYLVKRTGEKVFLECVQDMDHENMFWYRQDPGLGLRLIYFSYDVKMKEKGDIPEGYSVSREKKERFSLILESASTNQTSMYLCASSLSGSRYEQYFGPGTRLTVT.

This chain uses TRBV7-8 with TRBJ2-7, with D uncertain. The CDR3 has 13 residues. V was cut by 5 bases and J by 6 bases, with 14 bases left in between. Germline V gives CDR1 SGHVS, CDR2 FQNEAQ. CDR3 DNA: TGTGCCAGCAGCCAGGCGGATGCCCTCGAGCAGTACTTC. This sequence encodes CASSQADALEQYF.

CDR3 region: CSARKPYEQYF. The DNA for the CDR3 is TGCAGTGCCCGAAAGCCCTACGAGCAGTACTTC. The rearrangement links TRBV20-1 to TRBJ2-7, with D unclear. CDR3 length: 11 amino acids. CDR1 and CDR2 (germline): DFQATT, SNEGSKA (reference sequence). V lost 6 bases and J 2 bases, leaving 8 bases between the germline ends.

The chain combines TRBV6-1 with TRBJ2-7, with 10 bases that match TRBD1. V was clipped by 10 bases and J by 7 bases; unmatched bases: 7. Germline V gene sequence: CDR1 MNHNS, CDR2 SASEGT. The CDR3 is made up of 12 amino acids. The chain's CDR3 is CAMQGQGQEQYF. The CDR3 DNA is TGTGCCATGCAGGGACAGGGGCAAGAGCAGTACTTC.

V is TRBV4-2 and J is TRBJ1-1; 9 bases align to TRBD1. CDR1 is LGHNA and CDR2 is YNFKEQ in the germline V gene. The CDR3 runs 15 residues. J lost 1 base, V lost 3 bases, and 3 bases had no gene match. The CDR3 DNA sequence: TGTGCCAGCAGCCAGGAGGGACAGGGGAACACTGAAGCTTTCTTT. It encodes CASSQEGQGNTEAFF.

This chain uses TRBV5-6 with TRBJ2-7; tentative D call: TRBD1 (5 bases). The V gene's germline CDR1 is SGHDT and CDR2 YYEEEE. The ends were cut back, 2 bases at V and 3 bases at J, with 12 bases in the middle. The CDR3 length is 14 residues. Here the CDR3 reads CASSFISGFYEQYF. The CDR3 nucleotides read TGTGCCAGCAGCTTCATATCAGGGTTCTACGAGCAGTACTTC.

V and J are TRBV6-6 and TRBJ1-1, with 7 positions matching TRBD1. Trimming cost V 7 bases and J 3 bases; bases outside gene matches: 8. The CDR3 is made up of 14 amino acids. Looked up from germline, CDR1 is MNHNY and CDR2 is SVGAGI (reference sequence). This chain's CDR3 is CASTTGQAYTEAFF. Written as DNA, the CDR3 is TGTGCCAGCACCACTGGACAGGCCTACACTGAAGCTTTCTTT.

The rearrangement joins TRBV7-9 to TRBJ2-1, with 7 bases aligning to TRBD2. Germline trimming cut 1 base from V and 7 bases from J; bases unmatched to any gene: 13. From germline, CDR1 is SEHNR and CDR2 FQNEAQ (reference sequence). The CDR3 consists of 17 residues. This chain's CDR3 is CASSLGAGALVGNEQFF. The CDR3 nucleotides are TGTGCCAGCAGCTTAGGGGCGGGAGCCCTCGTTGGAAATGAGCAGTTCTTC.

The chain couples TRBV9 to TRBJ1-2; D is unresolved. CDR1 SGDLS and CDR2 YYNGEE come from the germline V gene. Trimming pared 4 bases from V and 4 bases from J, leaving 17 bases between. The CDR3 is made up of 15 amino acids. CDR3 amino acids: CASSSGVETFYGYTF. CDR3 sequence (DNA): TGTGCCAGCAGCTCAGGCGTAGAGACCTTCTATGGCTACACCTTC.

The V and J genes are TRBV7-9 and TRBJ2-5; a weak D match, TRBD2 (6 bases). Germline V CDR1 and CDR2: SEHNR, FQNEAQ (reference sequence). Trimming cost V 5 bases and J 5 bases, with 21 bases left between them. The CDR3 extends over 16 amino acids. CDR3 residues: CASSGRGAGTDETQYF. The CDR3 DNA reads TGTGCCAGCAGCGGGCGGGGTGCGGGAACGGATGAGACCCAGTACTTC.

The chain uses TRBV7-9 and TRBJ1-1; D is undetermined. The germline CDR1 and CDR2 sequences are SEHNR and FQNEAQ (reference sequence). V shed 7 bases and J shed 6 bases, with 12 bases lying between them. The CDR3 runs to 12 residues. The CDR3 bases are TGTGCCAGCACCTCCTTTTCGGCTGAAGCTTTCTTT. It specifies CASTSFSAEAFF.

This rearrangement joins TRBV2 to TRBJ2-1, with 10 bases fitting TRBD2. CDR3 length equals 15 residues. V was clipped by 2 bases and J by 6 bases; unmatched bases: 4. The germline V gene has CDR1 SNHLY and CDR2 FYNNEI. In DNA, the CDR3 is TGTGCCAGCAGTGAATTAGCGGGAGGAGGCAATGAGCAGTTCTTC. Translated: CASSELAGGGNEQFF.

The rearrangement links TRBV27 to TRBJ2-1; no firm D call. The V and J ends lost 4 bases and 6 bases respectively, with 13 bases between them. Germline-derived CDR1 and CDR2 are MNHEY and SMNVEV (reference sequence). This CDR3 contains 14 residues. CDR3 sequence (DNA): TGTGCCAGCAGTTCGAGCTCAATTGTCAATGAGCAGTTCTTC. It is translated as CASSSSSIVNEQFF.

The chain combines TRBV29-1 with TRBJ2-7; TRBD1 matches 9 bases. CDR1 is SQVTM, CDR2 ANQGSEA, per germline. This CDR3 contains 15 residues. V was clipped by 1 base and J by 0 bases; unmatched bases: 4. The CDR3 is CSVEGGTGSSYEQYF. The DNA for the CDR3 is TGCAGCGTTGAAGGAGGGACAGGGAGCTCCTACGAGCAGTACTTC.